The 31 T cell receptor beta chains presented below share a single source sample, sequenced in a study. TCRdb re-analysed the RT-PCR reads in MiXCR, keeping a single row per CDR3 protein. The repertoire holds about 700,000 distinct CDR3 sequences, with approximately 15% as singletons. The specimen sequenced was memory CD4+ T cells from blood. The receptors originated from a female donor in good health, serving as a healthy control.

This chain connects TRBV7-8 to TRBJ1-5; D not resolved. Germline V CDR1 and CDR2: SGHVS, FQNEAQ. There are 13 residues in the CDR3. Trimming took off 5 bases at V and 4 bases at J, with 9 bases between the two ends. CDR3 sequence: CASSKGSNQPQHF. The CDR3, as DNA: TGTGCCAGCAGCAAAGGGAGTAATCAGCCCCAGCATTTT.

This clonotype showed up just a few times. The gene calls are TRBV5-1 and TRBJ1-1; D is uncertain. The CDR3 contains 13 residues. The germline V gene has CDR1 SGHRS and CDR2 YFSETQ. Trimming pared 4 bases from V and 1 base from J, leaving 8 bases between. This CDR3 is CASSTEGNTEAFF. In DNA form, the CDR3 reads TGCGCCAGCAGCACCGAGGGGAACACTGAAGCTTTCTTT.

This clonotype was picked up a small number of times. The chain couples TRBV9 to TRBJ2-7, with TRBD2 matching 9 bases. Germline assignment: CDR1 SGDLS and CDR2 YYNGEE. The CDR3 sequence is 15 residues long. Trimming took 3 bases from V and 1 from J; bases not matched to a gene: 5. This chain's CDR3 is CASSESSGASYEQYF. CDR3 nucleotide sequence: TGTGCCAGCAGCGAGTCTAGCGGGGCTTCCTACGAGCAGTACTTC.

The V gene is TRBV30, the J gene TRBJ1-2, with 8 nucleotides matching TRBD1. After removal of 5 bases from V and 12 bases from J, the junction contained 8 bases not matched to a gene. This CDR3 spans 11 amino acids. CDR1 GTSNPN and CDR2 SVGIG come from the germline V gene (reference sequence). The CDR3 DNA reads TGTGCCTGGGTTACAGGGGGAGGAAACACCTTC. This encodes CAWVTGGGNTF.

In this sample, this clonotype turned up a few times. The chain carries TRBV20-1 and TRBJ1-5, with a weak D call TRBD1 (5 bases). V was shortened by 5 bases and J by 4 bases, with 12 bases between the two germline ends. This CDR3 comprises 13 residues. Germline V gene sequence: CDR1 DFQATT, CDR2 SNEGSKA (reference sequence). Here the CDR3 reads CSAQGDLNQPQHF. DNA for the CDR3: TGCAGTGCTCAGGGCGATCTTAATCAGCCCCAGCATTTT.

This chain uses TRBV5-1 with TRBJ2-3, with 14 bases lining up with TRBD2. In germline, CDR1 is SGHRS, CDR2 YFSETQ. The length of the CDR3 is 17 residues. With 3 bases clipped from V and 4 bases from J, the junction kept 7 bases outside the gene matches. CDR3 sequence reads: CASSSGLAGDGADTQYF. The CDR3 nucleotides read TGCGCCAGCAGCTCGGGACTAGCGGGAGACGGGGCAGATACGCAGTATTTT.

The chain joins TRBV5-8 to TRBJ2-1; 9 bases line up with TRBD1. With 4 bases clipped from V and 10 bases from J, the junction kept 12 bases outside the gene matches. The germline gives CDR1 SGHTS, CDR2 YDEGEE. The CDR3 loop spans 15 amino acids. CDR3 DNA sequence: TGTGCCAGCAGCCCACGTCCCGGGACAGGGCACGAGCAGTTCTTC. This codes for CASSPRPGTGHEQFF. Full variable domain (missing parts from reference TRBV5-8 and TRBJ2-1): EAGVTQSPTHLIKTRGQQATLRCSPISGHTSVYWYQQALGLGLQFLLWYDEGEERNRGNFPPRFSGRQFPNYSSELNVNALELEDSALYLCASSPRPGTGHEQFFGPGTRLTVL.

This rearrangement joins TRBV27 to TRBJ2-2; 8 nucleotides align to TRBD1. After removal of 4 bases from V and 13 bases from J, the junction contained 8 bases not matched to a gene. The CDR3 covers 13 residues. Germline lookup yields CDR1 MNHEY and CDR2 SMNVEV (reference sequence). The CDR3 loop is CASSSDRGRMLFF. DNA for the CDR3: TGTGCCAGCAGTTCCGACAGGGGACGAATGCTGTTTTTT.

This sequence joins TRBV7-8 and TRBJ1-5, with TRBD1 matching over 7 bases. This CDR3 contains 17 residues. Germline values: CDR1 SGHVS, CDR2 FQNEAQ. V shed 1 base and J 0 bases; nucleotides not matched to a gene: 6. For the CDR3, the DNA is TGTGCCAGCAGCTTAGAGGCGGGACAGTATAGCAATCAGCCCCAGCATTTT. This sequence encodes CASSLEAGQYSNQPQHF. The entire variable domain, with the rest obtained from reference TRBV7-8 and TRBJ1-5, is as follows: GAGVSQSPRYKVAKRGQDVALRCDPISGHVSLFWYQQALGQGPEFLTYFQNEAQLDKSGLPSDRFFAERPEGSVSTLKIQRTQQEDSAVYLCASSLEAGQYSNQPQHFGDGTRLSIL.

This clonotype was seen at least ten times. V is TRBV15 and J is TRBJ2-1, with D possibly matching TRBD1 (7 bases). V dropped 3 bases and J dropped 5 bases, with 17 bases sitting between them. Germline-derived CDR1 and CDR2 are LNHNV and YYDKDF (reference sequence). The CDR3 is 16 amino acids. The CDR3 region is CATSRGGQVGHNEQFF. The CDR3 DNA reads TGTGCCACCAGCAGGGGAGGACAGGTTGGGCACAATGAGCAGTTCTTC.

The chain is built from TRBV7-9 and TRBJ2-5; TRBD1 matches at 11 bases. There are 16 residues in the CDR3. The V gene end was trimmed by 1 base and the J gene end by 5 bases; junction bases not matched to a gene: 6. Looked up from germline, CDR1 is SEHNR and CDR2 is FQNEAQ (reference sequence). The CDR3 here is CASSLGTGGEEETQYF. As DNA, the CDR3 is TGTGCCAGCAGCTTAGGGACAGGGGGCGAGGAGGAGACCCAGTACTTC.

The chain joins TRBV6-5 to TRBJ2-2, with 10 bases identical to TRBD2. The CDR3 runs 18 residues. The junction had 19 bases not matched to a gene; V was cut back by 8 bases and J by 7 bases. CDR1 and CDR2 from the germline V gene are MNHEY and SVGAGI. The CDR3 DNA is TGTGCCAGCCGGGCCAGTCCAGCGGGAGGGCCGGGGGGCGGGGAGCTGTTTTTT. Its translation is CASRASPAGGPGGGELFF.

This clonotype was seen more than once but under ten times. The DNA for the CDR3 is TGTGCCAGCTCCTGGGGGGCAAAAGGTGGGGCCAACGTCCTGACTTTC. Amino acids: CASSWGAKGGANVLTF. This chain uses TRBV27 with TRBJ2-6; D may correspond to TRBD1 or TRBD2 (6 bases each). CDR3 length: 16 amino acids. Per the germline V gene, CDR1 is MNHEY and CDR2 is SMNVEV (reference sequence). Trimming cost V 8 bases and J 3 bases, with 17 bases left between them.

The CDR3 sequence is CASSPIPGGTETQYF. CDR3 bases: TGTGCCAGCTCACCAATTCCGGGGGGGACAGAGACCCAGTACTTC. The chain employs TRBV18 and TRBJ2-5, with 8 nucleotides matching TRBD2. This CDR3 is built from 15 residues. Germline V gives CDR1 KGHSH, CDR2 LQKENI. The V gene end was trimmed by 2 bases and the J gene end by 4 bases; junction bases not matched to a gene: 6.

This clonotype was counted only a few times. V gene TRBV6-2 or TRBV6-3 combines with J gene TRBJ1-1; possibly TRBD1 for D (5 bases). CDR3 length equals 14 residues. Germline lookup yields CDR1 MNHEY and CDR2 SVGEGT. Between the trimmed V and J ends, which lost 8 bases and 1 base, there was a span of 14 bases. CDR3 sequence reads: CASCPGGANTEAFF. The DNA of the CDR3 is TGTGCCAGCTGCCCGGGGGGTGCGAACACTGAAGCTTTCTTT.

This clonotype was seen a few times. The chain links TRBV9 to TRBJ1-3; D perhaps matches TRBD1 (6 bases). Trimming stripped 2 bases from V and 4 bases from J, with 13 bases between. There are 15 residues in the CDR3. The germline V gene encodes CDR1 SGDLS and CDR2 YYNGEE. The CDR3 DNA is TGTGCCAGCAGCGTCTCCGGGGGCCCCGGAAACACCATATATTTT. It specifies CASSVSGGPGNTIYF.

This clonotype has at least ten counts. The CDR3 region has the DNA TGCAGCGTTAAGCGCCAGACGTTGAATGAGCAGTTCTTC. Translation: CSVKRQTLNEQFF. The chain combines TRBV29-1 with TRBJ2-1; D is ambiguous. V gave up 5 bases and J gave up 7 bases, with 15 bases separating them. The CDR3 has 13 residues. CDR1 is SQVTM, CDR2 ANQGSEA, per germline.

This clonotype has a handful of counts. The CDR3 DNA reads as TGCGCCAGCAGAGTGTCCCCACAGGAGACCCAGTACTTC. It yields the protein CASRVSPQETQYF. The chain links TRBV5-1 to TRBJ2-5; D is unresolved. Trimming removed 5 bases at V and 5 bases at J, with 13 bases between. The CDR3 contains 13 residues. Germline V gene data show CDR1 as SGHRS and CDR2 as YFSETQ.

About this clonotype itself: This clone may be a read error of a much larger clone one base away. The genes are TRBV10-3 and TRBJ1-1, with D hard to call. The CDR3 length is 13 residues. The V gene lost 3 bases and the J gene lost 0 bases, with 5 bases spanning the gap. From germline, CDR1 is ENHRY and CDR2 SYGVKD. DNA for the CDR3: TGTGCCATCAGTGATAGGATGAACACTGAAGCTTTCTTT. Amino acids: CAISDRMNTEAFF.

The chain joins TRBV7-9 to TRBJ2-5; 7 bases line up with TRBD2. There are 14 residues in the CDR3. Looked up from germline, CDR1 is SEHNR and CDR2 is FQNEAQ (reference sequence). The junction had 12 bases not matched to a gene; V was cut back by 7 bases and J by 7 bases. The CDR3 here is CASTPLRERGTQYF. CDR3 coding DNA: TGTGCCAGCACCCCTTTGCGGGAGAGGGGGACCCAGTACTTC.

This clonotype was recorded at least ten times. The rearrangement links TRBV20-1 to TRBJ2-2, with a tentative D call TRBD2 (7 bases). This CDR3 has 16 residues. Germline CDR1 is DFQATT and CDR2 is SNEGSKA (reference sequence). The V gene lost 4 bases and the J gene lost 0 bases, with 15 bases spanning the gap. CDR3 DNA sequence: TGCAGTGCTACAAAGGGGGGGAACACGAACACCGGGGAGCTGTTTTTT. Translation: CSATKGGNTNTGELFF.

The genes are TRBV5-5 and TRBJ1-2, with D possibly TRBD1 on 5 matching bases. The V end lost 0 bases, the J end lost 1 base, and 16 bases lay between the germline ends. Germline V gene lookup returns CDR1 SGHKS and CDR2 YYEKEE (reference sequence). CDR3 length: 17 residues. The CDR3 DNA reads as TGTGCCAGCAGCTTGGGGTTAGGACACCCGGATAACTATGGCTACACCTTC. It is translated as CASSLGLGHPDNYGYTF. The variable domain in full, with the rest retrieved from reference TRBV5-5 and TRBJ1-2, is DAGVTQSPTHLIKTRGQQVTLRCSPISGHKSVSWYQQVLGQGPQFIFQYYEKEERGRGNFPDRFSARQFPNYSSELNVNALLLGDSALYLCASSLGLGHPDNYGYTFGSGTRLTVV.

This clonotype appeared a few times. This chain connects TRBV2 to TRBJ2-2; D is perhaps TRBD1 or TRBD2 (5 bases each). V lost 10 bases, J lost 2 bases, and 17 bases lay in between. CDR1 is SNHLY, CDR2 FYNNEI, per germline. This CDR3 contains 15 residues. This CDR3 is CATPAGTENTGELFF. As DNA, the CDR3 is TGTGCCACCCCAGCCGGGACGGAAAACACCGGGGAGCTGTTTTTT.

In its sample, this clonotype was seen a few times. This chain links TRBV20-1 with TRBJ2-1; D is possibly TRBD2 (6 bases). This CDR3 region has 15 residues. Trimming took 3 bases from V and 6 from J, leaving 18 bases between them. The germline V gene has CDR1 DFQATT and CDR2 SNEGSKA (reference sequence). The DNA for the CDR3 is TGCAGTGCTAGGGTGGGGGGTACGGTTTCCAATGAGCAGTTCTTC. This gives the protein CSARVGGTVSNEQFF.

This clonotype was detected many times. The gene calls are TRBV7-9 and TRBJ2-5; D uncertain. Per germline, CDR1 SEHNR and CDR2 FQNEAQ (reference sequence). The V and J ends lost 1 base and 5 bases respectively, with 11 bases between them. This CDR3 is 14 amino acids long. The CDR3 protein is CASSLGHLGETQYF. CDR3 in DNA: TGTGCCAGCAGCTTAGGCCACCTGGGGGAGACCCAGTACTTC. The variable domain in full, with the rest retrieved from reference TRBV7-9 and TRBJ2-5, is DTGVSQNPRHKITKRGQNVTFRCDPISEHNRLYWYRQTLGQGPEFLTYFQNEAQLEKSRLLSDRFSAERPKGSFSTLEIQRTEQGDSAMYLCASSLGHLGETQYFGPGTRLLVL.

The V and J genes are TRBV12-3 or TRBV12-4 and TRBJ2-4; TRBD2 matches at 10 bases. Trimming at V came to 2 bases and at J to 6 bases, leaving 4 bases not matched to a gene. The CDR3 extends over 15 amino acids. CDR3: CASSLTSGVGNIQYF. The CDR3 bases are TGTGCCAGCAGTTTAACTAGCGGGGTGGGAAACATTCAGTACTTC.

The rearrangement joins TRBV7-8 to TRBJ2-1; 7 positions match TRBD1. V lost 0 bases to trimming and J lost 7 bases; unmatched junction nucleotides: 6. The CDR3 loop spans 15 amino acids. Germline CDR1 reads SGHVS; CDR2 reads FQNEAQ. CDR3 bases: TGTGCCAGCAGCTTAGCACAGGGGAATTGGAATGAGCAGTTCTTC. Its translation is CASSLAQGNWNEQFF. Looking up the rest from reference TRBV7-8 and TRBJ2-1 gives the full variable domain: GAGVSQSPRYKVAKRGQDVALRCDPISGHVSLFWYQQALGQGPEFLTYFQNEAQLDKSGLPSDRFFAERPEGSVSTLKIQRTQQEDSAVYLCASSLAQGNWNEQFFGPGTRLTVL.

The chain employs TRBV10-3 and TRBJ1-3, with a possible D match to TRBD1 (6 bases). The CDR3 extends over 15 amino acids. V gave up 4 bases and J gave up 3 bases, with 13 bases separating them. CDR1 is ENHRY and CDR2 is SYGVKD in the germline V gene. CDR3 loop: CAISAGHGLGNTIYF. The CDR3 region has the DNA TGTGCCATCAGTGCGGGACACGGTCTTGGAAACACCATATATTTT.

V gene TRBV6-2 or TRBV6-3 combines with J gene TRBJ2-3; D not certain. The CDR3 consists of 14 residues. The germline V gene has CDR1 MNHEY and CDR2 SVGEGT. The V end lost 6 bases, the J end lost 1 base, and 11 bases lay between the germline ends. DNA for the CDR3: TGTGCCAGCAGCTCACCGGGTCGCACAGATACGCAGTATTTT. Encoded protein: CASSSPGRTDTQYF.

In this sample, this clonotype turned up a few times. The chain employs TRBV7-8 and TRBJ2-5; D is perhaps TRBD2 (6 bases). Germline-derived CDR1 and CDR2 are SGHVS and FQNEAQ. The CDR3 runs to 14 residues. The germline V and J ends were trimmed by 5 bases and 4 bases, with 14 bases remaining between them. The chain's CDR3 is CASSATSWGETQYF. The CDR3, as DNA: TGTGCCAGCAGCGCAACTAGCTGGGGAGAGACCCAGTACTTC.

The chain joins TRBV7-9 to TRBJ2-5; unclear D gene. This CDR3 is built from 13 residues. Per the germline V gene, CDR1 is SEHNR and CDR2 is FQNEAQ (reference sequence). Trimming removed 2 bases at V and 5 bases at J, with 9 bases between. The CDR3 nucleotides are TGTGCCAGCAGCTTATACGCCGAGGAGACCCAGTACTTC. The encoded protein is CASSLYAEETQYF.